This T cell receptor beta chain was sequenced during a study of PD-L1 blockade in urothelial cancer. Study in general: Every 3 weeks, patients received intravenous atezolizumab 1,200 mg, beginning 2014. Twenty-five of 29 patients were males with bladder-origin urothelial cancer.

Turning to this clone: Its antigen remains unknown.

Study findings and constraints: Below-median pretreatment blood TCR clonality was associated with improved progression-free and overall survival.

Time point of the sample: pretreatment peripheral blood. Per patient, between 1 and 8 samples were collected at pretreatment and on-treatment time points. TCRdb keeps only in-frame clones here, not all; method: immunoSEQ multiplex PCR. The sample lists tens of thousands of clones, roughly 84% occurring once. The germline V gene has CDR1 LNHDA and CDR2 SQIVND (reference sequence). V was pared by 5 bases and J by 0 bases, with 2 bases of the junction left unmatched. This CDR3 is 15 amino acids long. The V gene is TRBV19, the J gene TRBJ2-2, with 8 bases fitting TRBD1. The source was PBMCs, collected around atezolizumab (anti-PD-L1) treatment. This sequence was found in a woman between 65 and 79 years old with urothelial cancer. The CDR3 spells CASSSGQANTGELFF. The CDR3 region has the DNA TGTGCCAGTAGTTCGGGACAGGCGAACACCGGGGAGCTGTTTTTT.